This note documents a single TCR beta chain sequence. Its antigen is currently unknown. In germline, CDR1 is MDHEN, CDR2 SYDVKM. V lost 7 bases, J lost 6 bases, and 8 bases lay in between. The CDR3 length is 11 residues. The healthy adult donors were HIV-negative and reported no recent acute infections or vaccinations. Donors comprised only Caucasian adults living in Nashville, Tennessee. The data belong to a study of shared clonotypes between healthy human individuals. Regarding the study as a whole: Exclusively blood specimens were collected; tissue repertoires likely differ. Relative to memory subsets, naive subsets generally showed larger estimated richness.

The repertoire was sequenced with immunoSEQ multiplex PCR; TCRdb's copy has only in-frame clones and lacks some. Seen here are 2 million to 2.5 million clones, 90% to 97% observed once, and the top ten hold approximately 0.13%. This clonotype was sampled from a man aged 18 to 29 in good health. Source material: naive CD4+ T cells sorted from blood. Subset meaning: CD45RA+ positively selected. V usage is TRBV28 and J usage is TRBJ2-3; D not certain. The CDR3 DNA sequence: TGTGCCAGCACCAACATGGATACGCAGTATTTT. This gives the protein CASTNMDTQYF.